The source of this TCR beta chain is a study of blood T cells in healthy people across ages. Trimming removed 2 bases at V and 4 bases at J, with 9 bases between. The CDR3 consists of 14 residues. Germline V gene sequence: CDR1 WSHSY, CDR2 SAAADI. A J-beta primer mix and a sample-barcoded 5' primer were used in a second PCR of about 7 to 12 cycles. TCRdb re-called the 5' RACE reads through MiXCR, storing one row per CDR3 protein. The sample includes 870,000 or so distinct CDR3 sequences, 29% of them seen just once. The sequenced material came from blood. The V and J genes are TRBV10-2 and TRBJ1-3; D unresolved. The sequence derives from a woman older than 75 in good health. CDR3 bases: TGCGCCAGCAGTGAGCCCGGTCTAGGAAACACCATATATTTT. Translated: CASSEPGLGNTIYF.